These T cell receptor beta chains were read from a single sample in a study of blood T cell repertoires in COVID-19. The method was immunoSEQ multiplex PCR; TCRdb's version includes in-frame clones alone and lacks a portion of them. This table has around 100,000 clones, 88% appearing once. Source material: peripheral blood. The source is a human donor in a cohort sampled during active COVID-19. Both conserved end residues are part of each CDR3. Expanded clones are given a class, and other clones once, few, many or no size at all.

J gene | clone size | V gene | CDR3 length | CDR3 protein
TRBJ1-2 | once | TRBV11-1 | 12 | CASSARNYGYTF
TRBJ2-3 | NA | TRBV2 | 13 | CASGGGITDTQYF
TRBJ2-4 | once | TRBV5-6 | 16 | CASSFGGFGPKNIQYF
TRBJ2-5 | NA | TRBV5-1 | 20 | CASATGWALPGRPGGETQYF
TRBJ1-1 | once | TRBV5-5 | 12 | CASEGDWTEAFF
TRBJ1-4 | NA | TRBV28 | 15 | CASSLSGGGGEKLFF
TRBJ1-4 | NA | TRBV19 | 12 | CASSPQGEKLFF
TRBJ2-3 | NA | TRBV7-2 | 13 | CASALQGRDTQYF
TRBJ1-1 | NA | TRBV9 | 17 | CASSKHTRRGMNTEAFF
TRBJ2-1 | NA | TRBV28 | 16 | CASSPLRREGTVKQFF
TRBJ2-1 | NA | TRBV7-6 | 12 | CASSGGGQRQFF
TRBJ1-1 | NA | TRBV6-5 | 14 | CASSSNPGISEAFF
TRBJ2-2 | NA | TRBV6-5 | 13 | CASTLAHTGELFF
TRBJ2-1 | NA | TRBV12-5 | 12 | CASGWSDNEQFF
TRBJ2-1 | few | TRBV4-3 | 15 | CASSQGTGSYNEQFF
TRBJ2-7 | NA | TRBV5-1 | 15 | CASSLRGQGAWEQYF
TRBJ1-5 | NA | TRBV19 | 15 | CASKLLYYSNQPQHF